This T cell receptor beta chain was sequenced for a study of blood T cell repertoires in COVID-19. Profiled with immunoSEQ multiplex PCR; TCRdb holds only in-frame clones, not every one. The sample holds more than 100,000 clones, under 90% seen once. Between the trimmed V and J ends, which lost 6 bases and 1 base, there was a span of 12 bases. The CDR3 is 14 amino acids. Germline V gene data show CDR1 as LGHDT and CDR2 as YNNKEL (reference sequence). The receptor was derived from a woman in her sixties with active or convalescent COVID-19. The sample consisted of peripheral blood. The chain links TRBV3-1 (or the pseudogene TRBV3-2) to TRBJ2-5; the D gene is possibly TRBD2 (6 bases). The CDR3 spells CASRVRGTQETQYF. CDR3 in DNA: TGTGCCAGCAGGGTCCGGGGGACCCAAGAGACCCAGTACTTC.